The next 13 T cell receptor beta chains were all read from a single sample in a study of beta chain features in type 1 diabetes. Overall study results and limits: People with Type 1 diabetes carried modestly yet significantly shorter TCRB CDR3s in all four CD4+ subsets.

No antigen is known for these receptors. Since all of the isolated RNA was reverse transcribed, expressed TCRB transcripts were what got sequenced. Method: immunoSEQ multiplex PCR; TCRdb's copy keeps in-frame clones and lacks some. The sample contains under 350,000 clones, approximately 24% of which appear only once. Material: naive CD4+ T cells from blood. Every receptor here comes from a young woman with type 1 diabetes.

V is TRBV29-1 and J is TRBJ2-1; 8 nucleotides align to TRBD2. The CDR3 totals 14 residues. The trim removed 7 bases at V and 9 bases at J, leaving 14 bases unmatched. From germline, CDR1 is SQVTM and CDR2 ANQGSEA. CDR3 residues: CSADSLAGTIEQFF. DNA of the CDR3: TGCAGCGCGGACTCTCTAGCGGGTACCATTGAGCAGTTCTTC.

This clone showed up just a few times. The chain carries TRBV5-1 and TRBJ1-1, with D tentatively TRBD1 (5 bases). The CDR3 covers 14 residues. CDR1 and CDR2 (germline): SGHRS, YFSETQ. V lost 1 base, J lost 3 bases, and 10 bases lay in between. For the CDR3, the DNA is TGCGCCAGCAGCTTGCAAGGGGCCTACACTGAAGCTTTCTTT. Amino acids: CASSLQGAYTEAFF.

The chain is built from TRBV30 and TRBJ1-1, with 9 bases aligning to TRBD1. Germline V gives CDR1 GTSNPN, CDR2 SVGIG (reference sequence). The trim removed 2 bases at V and 7 bases at J, leaving 8 bases unmatched. The CDR3 is made up of 14 amino acids. The CDR3, as DNA: TGTGCCTGGAGTACGGGACAGGGTGGGAGTGAAGCTTTCTTT. It is translated as CAWSTGQGGSEAFF.

This clone was observed a few times. This chain links TRBV7-2 with TRBJ2-2; tentatively, D is TRBD2 (6 bases). The CDR3 extends over 14 amino acids. V gave up 10 bases and J gave up 3 bases, with 15 bases separating them. The germline V gene has CDR1 SGHTA and CDR2 FQGNSA. DNA of the CDR3: TGTGCCACCCGGGAGTATAGGGACACCGGGGAGCTGTTTTTT. Its translation: CATREYRDTGELFF. Drawing the rest from reference TRBV7-2 and TRBJ2-2, the complete variable domain is GAGVSQSPSNKVTEKGKDVELRCDPISGHTALYWYRQSLGQGLEFLIYFQGNSAPDKSGLPSDRFSAERTGGSVSTLTIQRTQQEDSAVYLCATREYRDTGELFFGEGSRLTVL.

This clone was seen a single time. The rearrangement links TRBV7-3 to TRBJ2-2; D is perhaps TRBD2 (6 bases). The CDR3 spans 15 residues. Germline-derived CDR1 and CDR2 are SGHTA and FQGTGA. V was clipped by 1 base and J by 4 bases, with 10 bases between them. CDR3 residues: CASSLNVGGTGELFF. DNA of the CDR3: TGTGCCAGCAGCTTAAATGTGGGGGGCACCGGGGAGCTGTTTTTT.

The rearrangement joins TRBV4-1 to TRBJ1-5, with TRBD1 identical over 7 bases. The CDR3 is 15 residues long. Per germline, CDR1 MGHRA and CDR2 YSYEKL. V shed 3 bases and J 6 bases; nucleotides not matched to a gene: 8. The CDR3 protein is CASSQENRGSQPQHF. CDR3 coding DNA: TGCGCCAGCAGCCAGGAAAACAGGGGAAGTCAGCCCCAGCATTTT.

CDR3 DNA sequence: TGTGCCAGCAGTGAAGCGTGGGGGCTTAGACAGCCCCAGCATTTT. Translated, it gives CASSEAWGLRQPQHF. The V and J genes are TRBV2 and TRBJ1-5, with a tentative D call TRBD1 (6 bases). The V gene lost 0 bases and the J gene lost 7 bases, with 13 bases spanning the gap. CDR1 and CDR2 (germline): SNHLY, FYNNEI. This CDR3 has 15 amino acids.

This chain uses TRBV12-5 with TRBJ2-5; possibly TRBD1 for D (7 bases). Germline assignment: CDR1 LGHNT and CDR2 FRNRAP. The CDR3 spans 15 residues. V was pared by 5 bases and J by 4 bases, with 17 bases between. Here the CDR3 reads CASGARAGGGETQYF. CDR3 DNA sequence: TGTGCTAGTGGTGCCCGGGCAGGGGGAGGAGAGACCCAGTACTTC.

This clone was found a few times. This rearrangement joins TRBV30 to TRBJ2-5; 8 bases fit TRBD1. V trimming: 5 bases; J trimming: 4 bases; junction bases outside the gene matches: 9. Germline V gene lookup returns CDR1 GTSNPN and CDR2 SVGIG (reference sequence). This CDR3 is built from 14 residues. The CDR3 spells CAWGLRDRRETQYF. The CDR3 DNA reads TGTGCCTGGGGACTCCGGGACAGGCGAGAGACCCAGTACTTC.

V is TRBV27 and J is TRBJ2-3; 8 bases fit TRBD1. Germline V gene sequence: CDR1 MNHEY, CDR2 SMNVEV (reference sequence). The CDR3 sequence is 13 residues long. V dropped 5 bases and J dropped 4; count of bases not matched to a gene: 2. CDR3 sequence (DNA): TGTGCCAGCAGTATCAGGGGGCCAGATACGCAGTATTTT. Protein: CASSIRGPDTQYF.

This clone was observed a handful of times. This rearrangement joins TRBV30 to TRBJ2-7, with TRBD2 matching 7 bases. CDR1 GTSNPN and CDR2 SVGIG come from the germline V gene (reference sequence). Germline trimming cut 4 bases from V and 0 bases from J; bases unmatched to any gene: 3. The CDR3 runs 13 residues. CDR3 DNA: TGTGCCTGGACGGGAGGAGCCTCCTACGAGCAGTACTTC. Translated, it gives CAWTGGASYEQYF.

The sample holds a few counts of this clone. The chain employs TRBV15 and TRBJ1-2, with 7 bases that match TRBD1. Trimming took 3 bases from V and 7 from J; bases not matched to a gene: 11. The CDR3 totals 15 residues. Per the germline V gene, CDR1 is LNHNV and CDR2 is YYDKDF (reference sequence). The DNA of the CDR3 is TGTGCCACCAGCAGGTGGGAGACAGGGAGCAGTGGCTACACCTTC. Residues: CATSRWETGSSGYTF.

This clone was picked up a small number of times. V gene TRBV4-2 combines with J gene TRBJ1-2, with 7 nucleotides matching TRBD1. CDR1 is LGHNA and CDR2 is YNFKEQ in the germline V gene. The junction had 6 bases not matched to a gene; V was cut back by 0 bases and J by 5 bases. This CDR3 comprises 15 residues. The CDR3 DNA is TGTGCCAGCAGCCAAGATTCGGGACAGAAGTATGGCTACACCTTC. Residues: CASSQDSGQKYGYTF.